One and the same sample provided the 19 T cell receptor beta chains below, sequenced in a study of T cell repertoires in cytomegalovirus infection. TCRdb reanalysed the reads using MiXCR and keeps one entry per CDR3 protein. The sample yields more than 400,000 distinct CDR3 sequences, around a quarter seen once. The sample taken for sequencing was PBMCs. All receptors derive from a human donor in good health (CMV status not recorded). Some clones in this sample may be carry-over from other donors' samples.

The V and J genes are TRBV20-1 and TRBJ1-2, with 8 bases aligning to TRBD1. The junction had 12 bases not matched to a gene; V was cut back by 4 bases and J by 5 bases. The germline V gene encodes CDR1 DFQATT and CDR2 SNEGSKA (reference sequence). This CDR3 is 15 amino acids long. CDR3 residues: CSAISRGLLRYGYTF. The CDR3 DNA reads as TGCAGTGCTATTTCCAGGGGGCTGCTTAGGTATGGCTACACCTTC.

The genes are TRBV5-5 and TRBJ2-3, with TRBD2 matching over 16 bases. CDR3 length: 19 amino acids. CDR1 and CDR2 from the germline V gene are SGHKS and YYEKEE (reference sequence). Trimming cost V 0 bases and J 5 bases; bases outside gene matches: 9. CDR3 residues: CASSLVPGLAGGPGDTQYF. CDR3 DNA sequence: TGTGCCAGCAGCTTGGTCCCGGGACTAGCGGGAGGGCCCGGAGATACGCAGTATTTT. The full variable domain, in which reference TRBV5-5 and TRBJ2-3 provide the parts outside the CDR3, is DAGVTQSPTHLIKTRGQQVTLRCSPISGHKSVSWYQQVLGQGPQFIFQYYEKEERGRGNFPDRFSARQFPNYSSELNVNALLLGDSALYLCASSLVPGLAGGPGDTQYFGPGTRLTVL.

This clonotype came up many times. The chain joins TRBV7-2 to TRBJ2-2; tentative D call: TRBD2 (6 bases). The CDR3 totals 16 residues. The germline V and J ends were trimmed by 1 base and 4 bases, with 13 bases remaining between them. CDR1 and CDR2 from the germline V gene are SGHTA and FQGNSA. CDR3 DNA sequence: TGTGCCAGCAGCTTAGTGTCTAGCGTGAGCACCGGGGAGCTGTTTTTT. Encoded protein: CASSLVSSVSTGELFF.

V gene TRBV10-2 combines with J gene TRBJ1-5; 8 bases fit TRBD1. Germline CDR1 WSHSY, CDR2 SAAADI. The CDR3 is made up of 15 amino acids. Trimming at V came to 3 bases and at J to 3 bases, leaving 4 bases not matched to a gene. The CDR3 loop is CASSDSGGPNQPQHF. In DNA, the CDR3 is TGCGCCAGCAGTGACTCAGGGGGCCCCAATCAGCCCCAGCATTTT.

This clonotype was recorded a few times. This rearrangement joins TRBV7-8 to TRBJ2-7; D is unresolved. The CDR3 is made up of 14 amino acids. The ends were cut back, 5 bases at V and 6 bases at J, with 17 bases in the middle. Germline V gene lookup returns CDR1 SGHVS and CDR2 FQNEAQ. The CDR3 sequence is CASSPRYAPIEQYF. In DNA form, the CDR3 reads TGTGCCAGCAGCCCCCGATATGCTCCGATCGAGCAGTACTTC.

J is TRBJ2-7 and V is TRBV11-2; the D is unclear. The CDR3 has 16 amino acids. The V end was cut by 0 bases, the J end by 0 bases, with 12 bases between. Per germline, CDR1 SGHAT and CDR2 FQNNGV. CDR3 sequence reads: CASSLDSQASSYEQYF. The DNA of the CDR3 is TGTGCCAGCAGCTTAGATAGTCAGGCGAGCTCCTACGAGCAGTACTTC.

This clonotype has a count of ten or more. The chain combines TRBV7-2 with TRBJ1-1, with TRBD1 identical over 8 bases. V shed 5 bases, J shed 3 bases, and the junction held 2 bases outside the gene matches. CDR1 SGHTA and CDR2 FQGNSA come from the germline V gene. CDR3 size: 13 residues. The CDR3 region is CASSPDRDTEAFF. Written as DNA, the CDR3 is TGTGCCAGCAGCCCGGACAGGGACACTGAAGCTTTCTTT.

This clonotype was observed at least ten times. The J gene is TRBJ2-5, the V gene TRBV7-2, with TRBD2 matching 10 bases. Per germline, CDR1 SGHTA and CDR2 FQGNSA. This CDR3 is built from 17 residues. V lost 1 base to trimming and J lost 5 bases; unmatched junction nucleotides: 10. Here the CDR3 DNA reads TGTGCCAGCAGCTTAGGTTCTAGCGGGGGTCTTTCCGAGACCCAGTACTTC. Amino acids: CASSLGSSGGLSETQYF.

V and J are TRBV12-3 or TRBV12-4 and TRBJ1-5, with D perhaps TRBD1 (6 bases). This CDR3 spans 16 amino acids. V dropped 5 bases and J dropped 2 bases, with 16 bases sitting between them. CDR3 in amino acids: CASSPGQLARNQPQHF. CDR3 sequence (DNA): TGTGCCAGCAGTCCCGGACAGTTGGCGCGCAATCAGCCCCAGCATTTT.

This chain joins TRBV3-1 and TRBJ2-3; weak D call: TRBD1 (6 bases). The CDR3 covers 17 residues. The V end was cut by 2 bases, the J end by 2 bases, with 17 bases between. Germline lookup yields CDR1 LGHDT and CDR2 YNNKEL (reference sequence). The CDR3 coding sequence is TGTGCCAGCAGCCAACCCCTCTTCAGGGGACACACAGATACGCAGTATTTT. It yields the protein CASSQPLFRGHTDTQYF.

This rearrangement joins TRBV6-6 to TRBJ2-3, with D perhaps given as TRBD1 or TRBD2 (5 bases each). CDR1 is MNHNY and CDR2 is SVGAGI in the germline V gene (reference sequence). The ends were cut back, 4 bases at V and 6 bases at J, with 11 bases in the middle. The CDR3 runs 13 residues. CDR3 region: CASSWDPMDTQYF. The CDR3 bases are TGTGCCAGCAGTTGGGACCCCATGGATACGCAGTATTTT.

The CDR3, as DNA: TGCAGCGTTGAGTTAGCGGGAGGGCCGGATACGCAGTATTTT. It yields the protein CSVELAGGPDTQYF. The chain employs TRBV29-1 and TRBJ2-3; 11 nucleotides match TRBD2. This CDR3 comprises 14 residues. With 3 bases clipped from V and 6 bases from J, the junction kept 5 bases outside the gene matches. Germline V gene lookup returns CDR1 SQVTM and CDR2 ANQGSEA.

This clonotype appeared a single time. The rearrangement joins TRBV6-5 to TRBJ1-5; D unclear. Trimming took off 5 bases at V and 7 bases at J, with 9 bases between the two ends. There are 12 residues in the CDR3. Germline values: CDR1 MNHEY, CDR2 SVGAGI. The CDR3 coding sequence is TGTGCCAGCAGTCGAGCCCGGCAGCCCCAGCATTTT. Translated, it gives CASSRARQPQHF.

The rearrangement uses TRBV6-2 or TRBV6-3 and TRBJ1-2; unclear D gene. The germline V gene encodes CDR1 MNHEY and CDR2 SVGEGT. The CDR3 length is 15 residues. V shed 3 bases and J shed 3 bases, with 14 bases lying between them. DNA for the CDR3: TGTGCCAGCAGTTATTACCCTGACGGCTACTATGGCTACACCTTC. It codes for CASSYYPDGYYGYTF.

This chain uses TRBV24-1 with TRBJ2-5, with 8 bases lining up with TRBD2. J was trimmed by 2 bases and V by 3 bases; bases with no gene match: 1. CDR3 length equals 14 residues. Germline-derived CDR1 and CDR2 are KGHDR and SFDVKD. CDR3 residues: CATSDPSGQETQYF. The CDR3 DNA follows: TGTGCCACCAGTGATCCTAGCGGGCAAGAGACCCAGTACTTC.

The chain uses TRBV5-5 and TRBJ2-1; D gene ambiguous. Germline V gene lookup returns CDR1 SGHKS and CDR2 YYEKEE (reference sequence). Trimming cost V 1 base and J 10 bases, with 18 bases left between them. There are 15 residues in the CDR3. The DNA of the CDR3 is TGTGCCAGCAGCTTGTTCGCTAGTCGGCCCGTCGAGCAGTTCTTC. This codes for CASSLFASRPVEQFF.

This sequence joins TRBV6-5 and TRBJ1-1, with D unresolved. The CDR3 spans 15 residues. V was pared by 2 bases and J by 0 bases, with 10 bases between. The V gene's germline CDR1 is MNHEY and CDR2 SVGAGI. The CDR3 coding sequence is TGTGCCAGCAGTTACGCGTTCTCAGTGAACACTGAAGCTTTCTTT. It encodes CASSYAFSVNTEAFF.

This clonotype has a count of ten or more. J is TRBJ1-1 and V is TRBV3-1; 9 positions match TRBD1. The length of the CDR3 is 13 residues. Germline V lookup: CDR1 LGHDT, CDR2 YNNKEL (reference sequence). The V gene end was trimmed by 11 bases and the J gene end by 10 bases; junction bases not matched to a gene: 14. The CDR3 here is CAGKTGQGGRAFF. The CDR3 nucleotides are TGTGCCGGAAAAACGGGACAGGGAGGGCGAGCTTTCTTT.

The chain couples TRBV27 to TRBJ1-1; unclear D gene. The CDR3 loop spans 15 amino acids. Germline V gives CDR1 MNHEY, CDR2 SMNVEV (reference sequence). Trimming stripped 2 bases from V and 4 bases from J, with 14 bases between. The CDR3 loop reads CASSLRGRASTEAFF. In DNA form, the CDR3 reads TGTGCCAGCAGTTTACGCGGACGGGCGAGCACTGAAGCTTTCTTT.